Below, one T cell receptor (beta chain) is given with its context. This could be a read error, since a much larger clone is one nucleotide away. This entry is derived from a study of identical twins. This CDR3 spans 14 amino acids. Germline assignment: CDR1 LGHDT and CDR2 YNNKEL (reference sequence). Only healthy Caucasians were enrolled as donors. Each CDR3 protein is one row after TCRdb ran MiXCR on the 5' RACE reads. The repertoire holds some 230,000 distinct CDR3 sequences, about 6.7% seen once, with about 15% in the top ten. The sample also formed part of further work on T cells expressing NK-cell markers. That investigation notes: Repertoires of TCR beta were obtained from T cells sorted as CD3+CD56+NKG2C+, CD3+CD56+NKG2C- and CD3+CD56-NKG2C+. One of the eight sequenced donors was seronegative, whereas the other seven were HCMV-seropositive. A range of roughly 1.0-8% of CD8+ T cells consisted of dominant NKG2C+ clonotypes in a handful of donors.

This chain links TRBV3-1 with TRBJ2-7; 7 bases are shared with TRBD2. This clonotype originated in a young woman in good health. Sequenced sample: CD8+ T cells sorted from blood. DNA for the CDR3: TGTGCCAGGAGCCACGGGACTACGACCTACGAGCAGTACTTC. This translates into CARSHGTTTYEQYF.